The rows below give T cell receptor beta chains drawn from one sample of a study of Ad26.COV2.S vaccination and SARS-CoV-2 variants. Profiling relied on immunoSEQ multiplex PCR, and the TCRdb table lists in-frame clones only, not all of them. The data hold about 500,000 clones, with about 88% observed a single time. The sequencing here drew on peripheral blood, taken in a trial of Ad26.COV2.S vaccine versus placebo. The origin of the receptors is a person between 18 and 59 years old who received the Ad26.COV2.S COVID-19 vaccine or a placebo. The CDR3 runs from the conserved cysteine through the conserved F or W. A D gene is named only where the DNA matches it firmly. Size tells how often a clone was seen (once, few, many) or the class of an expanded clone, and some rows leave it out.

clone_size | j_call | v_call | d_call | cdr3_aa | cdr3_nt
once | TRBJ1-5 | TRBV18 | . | CASSFNRDSNQPQHF | TGTGCCAGCTCGTTTAACAGGGATAGCAATCAGCCCCAGCATTTT
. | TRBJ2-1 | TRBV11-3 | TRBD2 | CASSPKTSGVYNEQFF | TGTGCCAGCAGCCCAAAGACTAGCGGGGTCTACAATGAGCAGTTCTTC
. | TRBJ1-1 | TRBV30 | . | CAWSILTDMNTEAFF | TGTGCCTGGAGTATATTGACAGACATGAACACTGAAGCTTTCTTT
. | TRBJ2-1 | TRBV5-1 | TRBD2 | CASSPGGGSYNEQFF | TGCGCCAGCAGCCCTGGGGGGGGCTCCTACAATGAGCAGTTCTTC
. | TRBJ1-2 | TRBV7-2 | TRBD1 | CASSFLADRGVGYTF | TGTGCCAGCAGCTTCCTAGCCGACAGGGGGGTAGGCTACACCTTC
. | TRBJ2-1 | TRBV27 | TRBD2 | CASSWGLANDQEQFF | TGTGCCAGCAGTTGGGGACTAGCAAATGACCAAGAGCAGTTCTTC
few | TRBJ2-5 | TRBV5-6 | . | CASSLLLRGRETQYF | TGTGCCAGCAGCTTGCTTCTCCGGGGGAGAGAGACCCAGTACTTC
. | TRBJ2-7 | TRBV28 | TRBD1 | CASRPWTGGSYEQYF | TGTGCCAGCAGACCCTGGACAGGGGGGTCCTACGAGCAGTACTTC
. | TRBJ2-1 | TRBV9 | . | CASAQSSYNEQFF | TGTGCCAGCGCCCAGAGCTCCTACAATGAGCAGTTCTTC
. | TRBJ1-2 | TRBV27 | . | CASSFGVPPYGYTF | TGTGCCAGCAGTTTCGGGGTTCCGCCCTATGGCTACACCTTC
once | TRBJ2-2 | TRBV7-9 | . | CASSRGSVGTGELFF | TGTGCCAGCAGCCGCGGAAGTGTGGGGACCGGGGAGCTGTTTTTT
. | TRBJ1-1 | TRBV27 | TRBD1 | CASSLTGGYTEAFF | TGTGCCAGCAGTTTGACAGGGGGGTACACTGAAGCTTTCTTT
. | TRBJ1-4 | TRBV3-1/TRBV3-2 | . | CASSQGGGRRIEKLFF | TGTGCCAGCAGCCAAGGGGGCGGCAGACGAATTGAAAAACTGTTTTTT
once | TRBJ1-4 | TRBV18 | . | CASSLQSGRANEKLFF | TGTGCCAGCTCACTACAATCGGGGCGAGCTAATGAAAAACTGTTTTTT
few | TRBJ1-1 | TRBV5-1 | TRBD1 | CASSLGDSNTEAFF | TGCGCCAGCAGCTTGGGGGACAGCAACACTGAAGCTTTCTTT
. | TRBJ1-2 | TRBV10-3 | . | CAISPESEGYTF | TGTGCCATCAGCCCGGAGTCGGAGGGCTACACCTTC
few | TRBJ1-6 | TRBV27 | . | CASSYRDTNSPLHF | TGTGCCAGCAGTTACCGGGACACTAATTCACCCCTCCACTTT
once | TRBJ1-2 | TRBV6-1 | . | CASSDPGPTNYGYTF | TGTGCCAGCAGTGACCCGGGTCCCACGAACTATGGCTACACCTTC
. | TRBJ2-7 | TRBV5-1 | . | CASSPGQPPYEQYF | TGCGCCAGCAGCCCCGGCCAGCCGCCCTACGAGCAGTACTTC
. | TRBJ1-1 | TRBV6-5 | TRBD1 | CASRGRDRATEAFF | TGTGCCAGCAGGGGGCGAGACAGGGCCACTGAAGCTTTCTTT
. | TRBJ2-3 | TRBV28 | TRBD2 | CASSSPRGTSGWDTQYF | TGTGCCAGCAGTTCACCCAGGGGGACTAGCGGGTGGGATACGCAGTATTTT
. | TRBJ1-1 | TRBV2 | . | CASSVVNAGTEAFF | TGTGCCAGCAGTGTCGTAAATGCGGGCACTGAAGCTTTCTTT
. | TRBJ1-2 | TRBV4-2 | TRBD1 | CASSRDRQGIDGYTF | TGTGCCAGCAGCCGGGACCGACAGGGTATTGATGGCTACACCTTC
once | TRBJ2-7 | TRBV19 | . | CASRRRDDYEQYF | TGTGCCAGTAGACGACGGGACGACTACGAGCAGTACTTC
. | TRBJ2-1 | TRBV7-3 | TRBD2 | CASSLSLAVNEQFF | TGTGCCAGCAGCTTAAGTCTAGCGGTCAATGAGCAGTTCTTC
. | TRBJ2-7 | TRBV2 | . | CASVKGAYEQYF | TGTGCCAGCGTCAAGGGAGCCTACGAGCAGTACTTC